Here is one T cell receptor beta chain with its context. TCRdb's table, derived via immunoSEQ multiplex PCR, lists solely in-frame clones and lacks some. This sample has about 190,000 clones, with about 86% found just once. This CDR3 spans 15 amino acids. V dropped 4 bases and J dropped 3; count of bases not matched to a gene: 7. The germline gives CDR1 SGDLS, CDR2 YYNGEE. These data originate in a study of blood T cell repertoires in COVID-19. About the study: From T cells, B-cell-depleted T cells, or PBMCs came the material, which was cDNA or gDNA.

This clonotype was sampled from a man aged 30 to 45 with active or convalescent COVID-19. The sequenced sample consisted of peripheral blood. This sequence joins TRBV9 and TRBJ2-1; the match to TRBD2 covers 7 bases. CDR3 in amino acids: CASSPAERGYNEQFF. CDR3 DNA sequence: TGTGCCAGCAGCCCGGCGGAGCGGGGCTACAATGAGCAGTTCTTC.